This is a list of T cell receptor beta chains from one sample in a study of T cell responses to AZD1222 COVID-19 vaccine. Clones were sequenced by immunoSEQ multiplex PCR, and TCRdb holds only the in-frame ones, with some missing. Of roughly 100,000 clones listed, roughly 86% were seen once; the top ten hold approximately 3%. The material was peripheral blood, obtained 28 days after the second dose of the MenACWY control vaccine. These receptors were obtained from an adult who received the MenACWY meningococcal vaccine as a control. Both conserved end residues are part of each CDR3. D genes are given only for firm matches. Clone size is not always given. Where it is, it says once, few, many or a class for expanded clones.

J: TRBJ2-3
size: .
D: .
V: TRBV5-6
CDR3: CASSLGGILGTTDTQYF
DNA: TGTGCCAGCAGCTTGGGGGGGATCTTAGGGACGACAGATACGCAGTATTTT

J: TRBJ1-3
size: .
D: .
V: TRBV5-1
CDR3: CASSLGPGGNTIYF
DNA: TGCGCCAGCAGCTTGGGGCCGGGGGGAAACACCATATATTTT

J: TRBJ2-6
size: .
D: .
V: TRBV6-2/TRBV6-3
CDR3: CASSYNSGANVLTF
DNA: TGTGCCAGCAGTTACAACTCTGGGGCCAACGTCCTGACTTTC

J: TRBJ2-7
size: few
D: TRBD1
V: TRBV27
CDR3: CASSFRQGAWQYF
DNA: TGTGCCAGCAGTTTTAGACAGGGGGCATGGCAGTACTTC

J: TRBJ1-2
size: .
D: .
V: TRBV29-1
CDR3: CSVALWTDHDYGYTF
DNA: TGCAGCGTTGCCCTATGGACAGATCATGACTATGGCTACACCTTC

J: TRBJ1-1
size: .
D: TRBD1
V: TRBV10-3
CDR3: CAISDGQGGWVTEAFF
DNA: TGTGCCATCAGTGACGGCCAGGGGGGCTGGGTGACTGAAGCTTTCTTT

J: TRBJ1-1
size: .
D: TRBD1
V: TRBV11-2
CDR3: CASSFQGATEAFF
DNA: TGTGCCAGCAGCTTCCAGGGGGCGACTGAAGCTTTCTTT

J: TRBJ2-1
size: few
D: TRBD2
V: TRBV18
CDR3: CASSPPALAGGNEQFF
DNA: TGTGCCAGCTCACCACCGGCACTAGCGGGGGGGAATGAGCAGTTCTTC

J: TRBJ2-2
size: once
D: TRBD1
V: TRBV11-3
CDR3: CASSLATGQGTGELFF
DNA: TGTGCCAGCAGCTTAGCAACGGGACAGGGAACCGGGGAGCTGTTTTTT

J: TRBJ1-3
size: .
D: .
V: TRBV7-2
CDR3: CASSLSGAVNTIYF
DNA: TGTGCCAGCAGCTTATCTGGAGCGGTAAACACCATATATTTT

J: TRBJ2-3
size: .
D: .
V: TRBV6-1
CDR3: CASSEALVGVTDTQYF
DNA: TGTGCCAGCAGTGAAGCTTTGGTCGGGGTAACAGATACGCAGTATTTT

J: TRBJ1-1
size: .
D: .
V: TRBV6-2/TRBV6-3
CDR3: CASSYSRQVGNTEAFF
DNA: TGTGCCAGCAGTTACTCGAGGCAGGTGGGTAACACTGAAGCTTTCTTT

J: TRBJ1-5
size: .
D: .
V: TRBV4-1
CDR3: CASSQDPRTANQPQHF
DNA: TGCGCCAGCAGCCAAGACCCCAGGACAGCTAATCAGCCCCAGCATTTT

J: TRBJ1-2
size: .
D: TRBD1
V: TRBV18
CDR3: CASSPSGTGNYGYTF
DNA: TGTGCCAGCTCGCCCTCCGGGACAGGGAACTATGGCTACACCTTC

J: TRBJ1-4
size: .
D: TRBD1
V: TRBV15
CDR3: CATSRMGQAEKLFF
DNA: TGTGCCACCAGCAGAATGGGACAGGCTGAAAAACTGTTTTTT

J: TRBJ2-3
size: .
D: .
V: TRBV11-1
CDR3: CASSLGSTDTQYF
DNA: TGTGCCAGCAGCTTGGGCAGCACAGATACGCAGTATTTT

J: TRBJ2-3
size: .
D: .
V: TRBV5-1
CDR3: CASSFGTDTQYF
DNA: TGCGCCAGCAGCTTCGGAACAGATACGCAGTATTTT

J: TRBJ2-3
size: once
D: .
V: TRBV5-1
CDR3: CASSNGESADTQYF
DNA: TGCGCCAGCAGCAACGGGGAATCGGCAGATACGCAGTATTTT

J: TRBJ1-2
size: .
D: .
V: TRBV20-1
CDR3: CSASLDGVPGYTF
DNA: TGCAGTGCTAGTCTCGACGGGGTTCCTGGCTACACCTTC

J: TRBJ2-1
size: once
D: TRBD1
V: TRBV27
CDR3: CASSSSPGQGLHNEQFF
DNA: TGTGCCAGCAGCTCTTCTCCGGGACAGGGCTTGCACAATGAGCAGTTCTTC

J: TRBJ2-1
size: once
D: TRBD2
V: TRBV19
CDR3: CASSFLAGGTRGSNEQFF
DNA: TGTGCCAGTAGTTTTCTAGCGGGGGGTACCAGAGGCAGCAATGAGCAGTTCTTC

J: TRBJ1-2
size: few
D: .
V: TRBV14
CDR3: CASSQVGINFYGYTF
DNA: TGTGCCAGCAGCCAAGTCGGAATCAACTTCTATGGCTACACCTTC

J: TRBJ1-2
size: .
D: .
V: TRBV28
CDR3: CASLHQGTNGYTF
DNA: TGTGCCAGCCTTCATCAGGGAACTAATGGCTACACCTTC

J: TRBJ2-7
size: .
D: TRBD1
V: TRBV2
CDR3: CASSGQALGEQYF
DNA: TGTGCCAGCAGCGGACAGGCTTTGGGCGAGCAGTACTTC

J: TRBJ2-7
size: .
D: .
V: TRBV12-3/TRBV12-4
CDR3: CASSFGRNYEQYF
DNA: TGTGCCAGCAGTTTTGGGAGGAACTACGAGCAGTACTTC

J: TRBJ2-4
size: .
D: .
V: TRBV2
CDR3: CASSEWFFGQGENIQYF
DNA: TGTGCCAGCAGTGAATGGTTTTTTGGCCAGGGAGAAAACATTCAGTACTTC

J: TRBJ2-7
size: .
D: TRBD1
V: TRBV3-1/TRBV3-2
CDR3: CASSQRDRGNEQYF
DNA: TGTGCCAGCAGCCAAAGGGACAGGGGAAACGAGCAGTACTTC

J: TRBJ1-1
size: .
D: TRBD1
V: TRBV5-6
CDR3: CASSRQGQGLNTEAFF
DNA: TGTGCCAGCAGCCGACAGGGACAGGGGTTGAACACTGAAGCTTTCTTT

J: TRBJ1-2
size: .
D: .
V: TRBV6-5
CDR3: CASSYSGINYGYTF
DNA: TGTGCCAGCAGTTACTCAGGGATTAACTATGGCTACACCTTC

J: TRBJ1-1
size: .
D: .
V: TRBV29-1
CDR3: CSVVAGMNTEAFF
DNA: TGCAGCGTTGTGGCAGGAATGAACACTGAAGCTTTCTTT

J: TRBJ1-5
size: .
D: .
V: TRBV19
CDR3: CASSIAGALGNQPQHF
DNA: TGTGCCAGTAGTATAGCCGGGGCTTTAGGTAATCAGCCCCAGCATTTT

J: TRBJ1-1
size: few
D: .
V: TRBV6-6
CDR3: CASTLRGAFGTEAFF
DNA: TGTGCCAGCACCCTACGGGGGGCGTTCGGCACTGAAGCTTTCTTT

J: TRBJ1-6
size: once
D: .
V: TRBV6-4
CDR3: CASSERGNSPLHF
DNA: TGTGCCAGCAGTGAACGAGGGAATTCACCCCTCCACTTT

J: TRBJ2-3
size: .
D: TRBD1
V: TRBV7-3
CDR3: CASSLGTGITYTQYF
DNA: TGTGCCAGCAGCTTAGGGACAGGGATAACATATACGCAGTATTTT

J: TRBJ1-2
size: .
D: .
V: TRBV27
CDR3: CASSSATGYLTGYTF
DNA: TGTGCCAGCAGTTCAGCTACAGGGTACTTAACGGGCTACACCTTC

J: TRBJ2-3
size: once
D: .
V: TRBV7-2
CDR3: CASSLAWGTDTQYF
DNA: TGTGCCAGCAGCTTAGCGTGGGGGACAGATACGCAGTATTTT

J: TRBJ1-1
size: .
D: .
V: TRBV5-4
CDR3: CASTGGAEAFF
DNA: TGTGCCAGCACTGGGGGGGCTGAAGCTTTCTTT

J: TRBJ1-4
size: few
D: TRBD1
V: TRBV15
CDR3: CATSRMVLRGRQPAGPKLFF
DNA: TGTGCCACCAGCAGGATGGTGTTGAGGGGGCGACAGCCGGCCGGGCCAAAACTGTTTTTT

J: TRBJ2-7
size: .
D: TRBD1
V: TRBV11-2
CDR3: CASSPSQGGSYEQYF
DNA: TGTGCCAGCAGCCCCTCACAGGGGGGCTCCTACGAGCAGTACTTC

J: TRBJ2-7
size: once
D: .
V: TRBV7-3
CDR3: CASSFGGAGDEQYF
DNA: TGTGCCAGCAGCTTTGGGGGGGCCGGGGACGAGCAGTACTTC

J: TRBJ1-2
size: .
D: TRBD1
V: TRBV6-5
CDR3: CASSYRTGTTGGYTF
DNA: TGTGCCAGCAGTTACCGGACAGGGACCACGGGTGGCTACACCTTC

J: TRBJ2-5
size: .
D: .
V: TRBV4-1
CDR3: CASSQGPSAGTFQETQYF
DNA: TGCGCCAGCAGCCAAGGTCCCTCGGCGGGGACGTTCCAAGAGACCCAGTACTTC

J: TRBJ2-3
size: .
D: .
V: TRBV29-1
CDR3: CSSGTGSDTQYF
DNA: TGCAGCTCCGGGACGGGGTCAGATACGCAGTATTTT

J: TRBJ2-7
size: once
D: .
V: TRBV18
CDR3: CASSPQGGINREQYF
DNA: TGTGCCAGCTCACCTCAGGGGGGAATCAATCGGGAGCAGTACTTC

J: TRBJ1-1
size: .
D: .
V: TRBV18
CDR3: CASSRESPPTEAFF
DNA: TGTGCCAGCTCACGCGAGTCCCCCCCCACTGAAGCTTTCTTT

J: TRBJ1-5
size: .
D: TRBD1
V: TRBV28
CDR3: CASSLKGAFNQPQHF
DNA: TGTGCCAGCAGTTTAAAGGGGGCGTTCAATCAGCCCCAGCATTTT

J: TRBJ1-6
size: .
D: .
V: TRBV28
CDR3: CASSPPQGHNSPLHF
DNA: TGTGCCAGCAGTCCCCCACAGGGCCATAATTCACCCCTCCACTTT

J: TRBJ1-3
size: .
D: .
V: TRBV10-2
CDR3: CASRPWGAGNTIYF
DNA: TGCGCCAGCAGGCCCTGGGGGGCTGGAAACACCATATATTTT

J: TRBJ2-7
size: .
D: .
V: TRBV27
CDR3: CASSPLDLSEQYF
DNA: TGTGCCAGCAGTCCTTTGGACCTGTCCGAGCAGTACTTC

J: TRBJ1-1
size: .
D: .
V: TRBV5-1
CDR3: CASSFRGGSGSEAFF
DNA: TGCGCCAGCAGCTTCCGAGGGGGAAGTGGTTCTGAAGCTTTCTTT